Listed below are T cell receptor beta chains from one sample, sequenced in a study of blood T cell repertoires in COVID-19. Data came from immunoSEQ multiplex PCR; TCRdb stores just in-frame clones and leaves some out. There are 240,000 or so clones in the sample; roughly 83% occur only once, and 9.6% lies in the top ten. Sequencing was carried out using peripheral blood. The receptors were gathered from a woman older than 75 with acute or convalescent COVID-19. Both conserved end residues are part of each CDR3. Fields, in order: J gene, V gene, clone size, D gene, CDR3 DNA, CDR3 protein. A D gene is named only where the DNA matches it firmly. Not all rows give a size; the values are once, few, many and, for expanded clones, a class.

j_call: TRBJ2-5; v_call: TRBV7-7; clone_size: .; d_call: TRBD2; cdr3_nt: TGTGCTAGCAGCCTGCGGACTAGCGGGGGAGTGTACCAAGAGACCCAGTACTTC; cdr3_aa: CASSLRTSGGVYQETQYF
j_call: TRBJ2-7; v_call: TRBV5-1; clone_size: .; d_call: .; cdr3_nt: TGCGCCAGCAGCTTGGGAGGGACAACTCAAACCTACGAGCAGTACTTC; cdr3_aa: CASSLGGTTQTYEQYF
j_call: TRBJ2-1; v_call: TRBV10-3; clone_size: .; d_call: .; cdr3_nt: TGTGCCATCTCCCCCCCCGACAGGAGCTCCTACAATGAGCAGTTCTTC; cdr3_aa: CAISPPDRSSYNEQFF
j_call: TRBJ2-2; v_call: TRBV5-6; clone_size: few; d_call: TRBD1; cdr3_nt: TGTGCCAGCAGCTTGGTGGGACAGGCGAACACCGGGGAGCTGTTTTTT; cdr3_aa: CASSLVGQANTGELFF
j_call: TRBJ2-2; v_call: TRBV20-1; clone_size: .; d_call: TRBD1; cdr3_nt: TGCAGTGCTAGTACAGGGGTAAACACCGGGGAGCTGTTTTTT; cdr3_aa: CSASTGVNTGELFF
j_call: TRBJ2-7; v_call: TRBV28; clone_size: .; d_call: TRBD1; cdr3_nt: TGTGCCAGCAGTCCCAGGCAGGGGGCTCCCTACGAGCAGTACTTC; cdr3_aa: CASSPRQGAPYEQYF
j_call: TRBJ1-2; v_call: TRBV7-3; clone_size: .; d_call: TRBD1; cdr3_nt: TGTGCCAGCAGCCGTAACAGGGACAGGGAAGCTAACTATGGCTACACCTTC; cdr3_aa: CASSRNRDREANYGYTF
j_call: TRBJ2-7; v_call: TRBV7-8; clone_size: .; d_call: TRBD1; cdr3_nt: TGTGCCAGCAGCCAACGGGACAGGGGGACCTACGAGCAGTACTTC; cdr3_aa: CASSQRDRGTYEQYF
j_call: TRBJ2-1; v_call: TRBV9; clone_size: once; d_call: TRBD2; cdr3_nt: TGTGCCAGCAGCGTAGCTAGCGGGGGGGCCGGTTACAATGAGCAGTTCTTC; cdr3_aa: CASSVASGGAGYNEQFF
j_call: TRBJ2-6; v_call: TRBV6-5; clone_size: once; d_call: .; cdr3_nt: TGTGCCAGCAGTTACTCAGGGGTCCCCGGGGCCAACGTCCTGACTTTC; cdr3_aa: CASSYSGVPGANVLTF
j_call: TRBJ2-1; v_call: TRBV5-4; clone_size: .; d_call: TRBD2; cdr3_nt: TGTGCCAGCAGCTTGGGTACTAGCGGGGGGGGTAATGAGCAGTTCTTC; cdr3_aa: CASSLGTSGGGNEQFF
j_call: TRBJ2-1; v_call: TRBV27; clone_size: .; d_call: .; cdr3_nt: TGTGCCAGCAGTTTTGTGAGGAGCTCCTACAATGAGCAGTTCTTC; cdr3_aa: CASSFVRSSYNEQFF
j_call: TRBJ2-1; v_call: TRBV6-6; clone_size: once; d_call: TRBD2; cdr3_nt: TGTGCCAGCAGGCCTCTAGCGGGGGGCAATGAGCAGTTCTTC; cdr3_aa: CASRPLAGGNEQFF
j_call: TRBJ2-1; v_call: TRBV24-1; clone_size: .; d_call: .; cdr3_nt: TGTGCCACCGGCGGGGACAGCTTCTACAATGAGCAGTTCTTC; cdr3_aa: CATGGDSFYNEQFF
j_call: TRBJ2-1; v_call: TRBV7-2; clone_size: .; d_call: TRBD2; cdr3_nt: TGTGCCAGCAGCTCCGTAGGCAGGGAGGGAAATGAGCAGTTCTTC; cdr3_aa: CASSSVGREGNEQFF